This TCR beta chain was obtained from a study of shared clonotypes between healthy human individuals. Regarding the study as a whole: The authors sampled blood alone, and tissue repertoires likely differ. The small donor group covered limited genetic and exposure diversity.

In the authors' methods: ImmunoSEQ output held junction-only sequences without quality scores, so filtering differed. Some clones are missing from TCRdb's copy, which holds only in-frame ones; the method was immunoSEQ multiplex PCR. That table gives V, J and clone size, and the DNA gave D and trimming. The sample comprises more than 550,000 clones, roughly 72% of which are singletons, and under 2% rests with the top ten. Of note for this clone: Its antigen is unidentified.

Germline CDR1 SQVTM, CDR2 ANQGSEA. V shed 3 bases, J shed 5 bases, and the junction held 7 bases outside the gene matches. This CDR3 has 13 amino acids. V and J are TRBV29-1 and TRBJ2-7; 7 positions agree with TRBD1. This sequence was found in a woman in her thirties in good health. The sequenced sample consisted of memory CD4+ T cells sorted from blood. Subset: CD45RA-negative fraction. Written as DNA, the CDR3 is TGCAGCGTTGAGACGACAGGGTCGGACGAGCAGTACTTC. Encoded protein: CSVETTGSDEQYF.